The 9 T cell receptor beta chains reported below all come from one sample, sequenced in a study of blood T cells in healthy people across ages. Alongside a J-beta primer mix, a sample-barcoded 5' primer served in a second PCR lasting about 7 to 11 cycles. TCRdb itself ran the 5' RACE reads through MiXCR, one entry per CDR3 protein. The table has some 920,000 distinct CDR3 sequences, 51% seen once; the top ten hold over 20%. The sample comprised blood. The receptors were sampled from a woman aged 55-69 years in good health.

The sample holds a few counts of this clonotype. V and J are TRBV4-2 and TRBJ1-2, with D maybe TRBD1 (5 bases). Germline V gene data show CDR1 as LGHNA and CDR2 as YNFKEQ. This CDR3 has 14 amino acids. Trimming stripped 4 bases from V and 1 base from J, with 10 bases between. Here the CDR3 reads CASSREGRNYGYTF. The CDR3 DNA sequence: TGTGCCAGCAGCCGGGAGGGACGTAACTATGGCTACACCTTC.

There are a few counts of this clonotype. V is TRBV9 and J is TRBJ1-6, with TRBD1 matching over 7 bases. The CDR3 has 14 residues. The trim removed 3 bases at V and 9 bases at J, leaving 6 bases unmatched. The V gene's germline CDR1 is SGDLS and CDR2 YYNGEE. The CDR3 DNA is TGTGCCAGCAGCGCCGACCGGACAGGTTCACCCCTCCACTTT. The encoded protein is CASSADRTGSPLHF. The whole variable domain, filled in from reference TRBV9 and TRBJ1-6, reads DSGVTQTPKHLITATGQRVTLRCSPRSGDLSVYWYQQSLDQGLQFLIQYYNGEERAKGNILERFSAQQFPDLHSELNLSSLELGDSALYFCASSADRTGSPLHFGNGTRLTVT.

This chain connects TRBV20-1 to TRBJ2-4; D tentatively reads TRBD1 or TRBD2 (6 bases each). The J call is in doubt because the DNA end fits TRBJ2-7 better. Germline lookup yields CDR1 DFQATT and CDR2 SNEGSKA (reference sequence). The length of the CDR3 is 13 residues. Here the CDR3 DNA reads TGCAGTGCTAGAGGGGGGGCGCCGAACGAGCAGTACTTC. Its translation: CSARGGAPNEQYF.

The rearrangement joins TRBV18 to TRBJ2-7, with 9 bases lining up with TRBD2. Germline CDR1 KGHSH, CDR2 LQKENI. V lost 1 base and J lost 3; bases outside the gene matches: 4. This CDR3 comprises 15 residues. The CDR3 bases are TGTGCCAGCTCACCACAAAATAGCGGGAGCTACGAGCAGTACTTC. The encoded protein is CASSPQNSGSYEQYF. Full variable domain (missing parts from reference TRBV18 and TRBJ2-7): NAGVMQNPRHLVRRRGQEARLRCSPMKGHSHVYWYRQLPEEGLKFMVYLQKENIIDESGMPKERFSAEFPKEGPSILRIQQVVRGDSAAYFCASSPQNSGSYEQYFGPGTRLTVT.

The CDR3 protein is CSARDPWDRDTGELFF. CDR3 sequence (DNA): TGCAGTGCTAGAGATCCGTGGGACAGGGACACCGGGGAGCTGTTTTTT. The V and J genes are TRBV20-1 and TRBJ2-2, with 9 bases aligning to TRBD1. The CDR3 length is 16 residues. The junction had 5 bases not matched to a gene; V was cut back by 0 bases and J by 3 bases. Germline-derived CDR1 and CDR2 are DFQATT and SNEGSKA (reference sequence).

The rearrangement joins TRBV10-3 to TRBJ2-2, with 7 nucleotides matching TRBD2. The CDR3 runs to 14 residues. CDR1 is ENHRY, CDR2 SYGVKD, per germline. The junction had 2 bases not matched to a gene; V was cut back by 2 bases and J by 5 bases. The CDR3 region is CAISEPGGTGELFF. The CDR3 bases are TGTGCCATCAGTGAGCCGGGGGGAACCGGGGAGCTGTTTTTT.

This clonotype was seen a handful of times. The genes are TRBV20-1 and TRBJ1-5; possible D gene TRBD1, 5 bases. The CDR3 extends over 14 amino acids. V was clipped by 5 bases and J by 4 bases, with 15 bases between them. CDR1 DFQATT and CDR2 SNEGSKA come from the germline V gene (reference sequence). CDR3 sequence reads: CSALIQEGNQPQHF. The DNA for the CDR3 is TGCAGTGCTCTTATCCAGGAGGGGAATCAGCCCCAGCATTTT.

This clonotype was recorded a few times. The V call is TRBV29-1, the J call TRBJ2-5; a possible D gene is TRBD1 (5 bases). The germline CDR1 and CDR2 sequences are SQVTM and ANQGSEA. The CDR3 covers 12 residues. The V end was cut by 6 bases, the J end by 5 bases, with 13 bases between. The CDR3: CSVQTGVETQYF. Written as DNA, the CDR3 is TGCAGCGTACAAACAGGAGTGGAGACCCAGTACTTC.

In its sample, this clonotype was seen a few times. Written as DNA, the CDR3 is TGCGCCAGCAGCTTGGGGGACCGACTAGCCAAAAACATTCAGTACTTC. Its protein is CASSLGDRLAKNIQYF. The V gene is TRBV5-1, the J gene TRBJ2-4; D is possibly TRBD1 or TRBD2 (5 bases each). The CDR3 consists of 16 residues. Germline V gives CDR1 SGHRS, CDR2 YFSETQ. The V gene lost 0 bases and the J gene lost 0 bases, with 10 bases spanning the gap. The whole variable domain, remainder taken from reference TRBV5-1 and TRBJ2-4, is KAGVTQTPRYLIKTRGQQVTLSCSPISGHRSVSWYQQTPGQGLQFLFEYFSETQRNKGNFPGRFSGRQFSNSRSEMNVSTLELGDSALYLCASSLGDRLAKNIQYFGAGTRLSVL.